Each of the 15 T cell receptor beta chains below was sequenced from the same sample in a study of cytomegalovirus exposure and HLA in healthy donors. Researchers ran the PCR with 60 Vbeta and 13 Jbeta primers. This table comes from immunoSEQ multiplex PCR, and its TCRdb copy is limited to in-frame clones, with some not included. The repertoire holds around 130,000 clones, with 75% to 90% as singletons. Sequenced: PBMCs. Every receptor here comes from a man aged 35 to 55 in good health and CMV-seronegative.

The J gene is TRBJ1-1, the V gene TRBV6-1; D gene ambiguous. Germline lookup yields CDR1 MNHNS and CDR2 SASEGT. The CDR3 length is 13 residues. The V and J ends lost 8 bases and 3 bases respectively, with 13 bases between them. This chain's CDR3 is CASLGSWDTEAFF. In DNA, the CDR3 is TGTGCCAGCCTCGGGAGCTGGGACACTGAAGCTTTCTTT.

The rearrangement links TRBV7-9 to TRBJ1-2; D call uncertain. V was shortened by 3 bases and J by 4 bases, with 6 bases between the two germline ends. Germline loops: CDR1 SEHNR, CDR2 FQNEAQ (reference sequence). The CDR3 consists of 12 residues. The CDR3: CASSFRSYGYTF. The DNA for the CDR3 is TGTGCCAGCAGCTTCCGCAGCTATGGCTACACCTTC.

The rearrangement joins TRBV2 to TRBJ1-1; the D gene is possibly TRBD1 (6 bases). This CDR3 is 13 amino acids long. Germline-derived CDR1 and CDR2 are SNHLY and FYNNEI. V lost 4 bases and J 3 bases, leaving 9 bases between the germline ends. Written as DNA, the CDR3 is TGTGCCAGCAGTGGGACAGAGGACACTGAAGCTTTCTTT. This codes for CASSGTEDTEAFF.

The V gene is TRBV2, the J gene TRBJ2-1; the D is unclear. This CDR3 comprises 11 residues. CDR1 is SNHLY and CDR2 is FYNNEI in the germline V gene. Trimming shortened V by 6 bases and J by 3 bases, and 3 bases separated the two germline ends. This CDR3 reads CASRYYNEQFF. The CDR3 DNA reads TGTGCCAGCAGATACTACAATGAGCAGTTCTTC.

This chain uses TRBV27 with TRBJ2-7; no clear D. The germline V gene has CDR1 MNHEY and CDR2 SMNVEV (reference sequence). V dropped 0 bases and J dropped 1 base, with 10 bases sitting between them. This CDR3 has 15 amino acids. The CDR3 coding sequence is TGTGCCAGCAGTTTATCGGCGGAAACGTCCTACGAGCAGTACTTC. It codes for CASSLSAETSYEQYF.

The genes are TRBV28 and TRBJ2-3; 9 positions match TRBD2. Unmatched junction bases numbered 1, after V lost 3 bases and J lost 3 bases. Germline values: CDR1 MDHEN, CDR2 SYDVKM. This CDR3 comprises 14 residues. The CDR3 DNA sequence: TGTGCCAGCAGTTTCCTAGCGGGGACAGATACGCAGTATTTT. Its translation is CASSFLAGTDTQYF.

This chain uses TRBV30 with TRBJ2-1, with TRBD2 matching over 10 bases. CDR1 is GTSNPN, CDR2 SVGIG, per germline (reference sequence). J lost 4 bases, V lost 4 bases, and 7 bases had no gene match. This CDR3 has 15 residues. This CDR3 reads CAWTPSGSSYNEQFF. The CDR3 nucleotides are TGTGCCTGGACTCCTAGCGGGAGTTCTTACAATGAGCAGTTCTTC.

V is TRBV6-1 and J is TRBJ1-5; D gene uncertain. Trimming left V 1 base short and J 5 bases short, with 6 bases between. Germline CDR1 is MNHNS and CDR2 is SASEGT. The CDR3 extends over 13 amino acids. The CDR3 reads CASSEVRHQPQHF. CDR3 DNA: TGTGCCAGCAGTGAAGTCAGGCATCAGCCCCAGCATTTT.

V usage is TRBV2 and J usage is TRBJ2-5; D not resolved. V was cut by 8 bases and J by 5 bases, with 6 bases left in between. The germline CDR1 and CDR2 sequences are SNHLY and FYNNEI. The CDR3 spans 10 residues. The CDR3 loop is CASGSETQYF. CDR3 nucleotide sequence: TGTGCCAGCGGCTCGGAGACCCAGTACTTC.

CDR3 region: CASAEQGATDTQYF. CDR3 nucleotide sequence: TGCGCCAGCGCTGAGCAGGGGGCAACAGATACGCAGTATTTT. The chain carries TRBV10-1 and TRBJ2-3; 8 bases line up with TRBD1. Germline CDR1 is WNHNN and CDR2 is SYGVQD (reference sequence). The trim removed 8 bases at V and 3 bases at J, leaving 7 bases unmatched. The CDR3 is 14 amino acids.

This sequence joins TRBV6-1 and TRBJ2-5; D is perhaps TRBD2 (5 bases). Deletions cut 0 bases from V and 5 bases from J, with 13 bases between. Per the germline V gene, CDR1 is MNHNS and CDR2 is SASEGT. There are 15 residues in the CDR3. The CDR3 protein is CASSEARGFRETQYF. In DNA form, the CDR3 reads TGTGCCAGCAGTGAAGCGCGAGGGTTTCGGGAGACCCAGTACTTC.

The chain has TRBV21-1 and TRBJ2-7; the D call in the table, TRBD2, was not verified against the DNA. TRBV21-1 is noted as a pseudogene. The CDR3 totals 16 residues. The CDR3 DNA sequence: TGTGCCAGCAGCAAAAGCGAGGGGGGGCGGAACTACGAGCAGTACTTC. This sequence encodes CASSKSEGGRNYEQYF.

The chain recombines TRBV5-4 with TRBJ2-1, with a tentative D call TRBD1 (5 bases). V lost 2 bases to trimming and J lost 6 bases, with 12 bases between them. CDR1 and CDR2 (germline): SGHNT, YYREEE (reference sequence). The CDR3 consists of 14 residues. CDR3 amino acids: CASSLRRGGNEQFF. In nucleotides, the CDR3 is TGTGCCAGCAGCTTACGTAGGGGTGGCAATGAGCAGTTCTTC.

This chain links TRBV28 with TRBJ1-5; D not certain. Trimming removed 6 bases from V and 1 base from J, with 13 bases in between. CDR3 length: 15 residues. CDR1 and CDR2 from the germline V gene are MDHEN and SYDVKM. CDR3 sequence (DNA): TGTGCCAGCAGCCCAGTCGCGGGCAGCAATCAGCCCCAGCATTTT. It encodes CASSPVAGSNQPQHF. The full variable domain, its missing parts supplied by reference TRBV28 and TRBJ1-5, is DVKVTQSSRYLVKRTGEKVFLECVQDMDHENMFWYRQDPGLGLRLIYFSYDVKMKEKGDIPEGYSVSREKKERFSLILESASTNQTSMYLCASSPVAGSNQPQHFGDGTRLSIL.

The genes are TRBV6-1 and TRBJ1-1, with D hard to call. Germline V gene data show CDR1 as MNHNS and CDR2 as SASEGT. V was clipped by 4 bases and J by 4 bases, with 10 bases between them. This CDR3 has 13 amino acids. The CDR3 spells CASSGIRSTEAFF. Here the CDR3 DNA reads TGTGCCAGCAGTGGGATAAGGAGCACTGAAGCTTTCTTT.